These T cell receptor beta chains were read from a single sample in a study of cytomegalovirus exposure and HLA in healthy donors. The data were produced by immunoSEQ multiplex PCR, yet TCRdb's version contains in-frame clones alone and is incomplete. The sample has 110,000 to 150,000 clones, about 80% seen once. Sequencing was carried out using PBMCs. Receptor source: a man between 18 and 29 years old in good health and CMV-seronegative. The CDR3 runs from the conserved cysteine through the conserved F or W. A D gene is named only where the DNA matches it firmly. Clone size is stated in some rows and not others, as once, few, many or a class when expanded.

j_gene | v_gene | abundance | d_gene | CDR3aa | CDR3nt
TRBJ2-5 | TRBV7-2 | - | - | CASTPRGIGRETQYF | TGTGCCAGCACCCCTAGAGGGATTGGACGGGAGACCCAGTACTTC
TRBJ1-1 | TRBV7-8 | - | TRBD1 | CASSLMGTVNTEAFF | TGTGCCAGCAGCTTAATGGGGACAGTGAACACTGAAGCTTTCTTT
TRBJ2-7 | TRBV4-2 | once | - | CASSQVGTSYEQYF | TGTGCCAGCAGCCAAGTGGGCACCTCCTACGAGCAGTACTTC
TRBJ2-3 | TRBV25-1 | - | TRBD2 | CASSGGTLASSTDTQYF | TGTGCCAGCAGTGGAGGAACACTAGCGTCGAGCACAGATACGCAGTATTTT
TRBJ1-4 | TRBV11-2 | - | - | CASSSTHGAYEKLFF | TGTGCCAGCAGCTCCACACATGGGGCGTATGAAAAACTGTTTTTT
TRBJ2-2 | TRBV11-2 | - | - | CASPGQSPGTGELFF | TGTGCCAGTCCGGGACAAAGTCCGGGCACCGGGGAGCTGTTTTTT
TRBJ1-4 | TRBV7-9 | - | - | CASSLGIGKGSEKLFF | TGTGCCAGCAGTCTCGGAATAGGGAAAGGGAGTGAAAAACTGTTTTTT
TRBJ2-3 | TRBV6-1 | - | - | CASLDPGKTQYF | TGTGCCAGCTTAGACCCCGGGAAAACGCAGTATTTT
TRBJ1-6 | TRBV7-6 | - | TRBD1 | CASSLGDSASPLHF | TGTGCCAGCAGCTTAGGGGACAGCGCATCACCCCTCCACTTT
TRBJ1-2 | TRBV6-5 | - | - | CASSYGTNYGYTF | TGTGCCAGCAGTTACGGGACAAACTATGGCTACACCTTC
TRBJ2-5 | TRBV29-1 | - | - | CSVDSGEQYF | TGCAGCGTTGACTCGGGGGAGCAGTACTTC
TRBJ2-1 | TRBV5-1 | - | - | CASSLHQVSDEQFF | TGCGCCAGCAGCTTGCATCAGGTATCCGATGAGCAGTTCTTC
TRBJ2-7 | TRBV27 | - | TRBD1 | CASSSPWTPGGFYEQYF | TGTGCCAGCAGTAGCCCCTGGACCCCAGGGGGTTTCTACGAGCAGTACTTC
TRBJ2-1 | TRBV27 | - | TRBD2 | CASSLSGGSRYEQFF | TGTGCCAGCAGTTTATCGGGAGGGTCCCGTTATGAGCAGTTCTTC
TRBJ2-7 | TRBV5-4 | - | - | CASSSPGGATYEQYF | TGTGCCAGCAGCTCCCCTGGCGGGGCGACCTACGAGCAGTACTTC
TRBJ2-7 | TRBV7-2 | - | - | CASSPGWGVAYF | TGTGCCAGCAGCCCGGGATGGGGGGTGGCGTACTTC
TRBJ2-7 | TRBV10-3 | once | - | CAISGQSEQYF | TGTGCCATCTCAGGACAAAGCGAGCAGTACTTC
TRBJ1-1 | TRBV5-5 | - | TRBD1 | CASSLSSGGAETEAFF | TGTGCCAGCAGCTTGTCGTCAGGGGGCGCCGAAACTGAAGCTTTCTTT
TRBJ2-2 | TRBV5-1 | - | - | CASSFRDRNTGELFF | TGCGCCAGCAGCTTTCGGGATAGGAACACCGGGGAGCTGTTTTTT
TRBJ2-7 | TRBV30 | - | TRBD2 | CAWSIAGGTYEQYF | TGTGCCTGGAGCATAGCGGGGGGCACCTACGAGCAGTACTTC
TRBJ1-2 | TRBV16 | - | - | CASSQGGGNYGYTF | TGTGCCAGCAGCCAAGGGGGAGGAAACTATGGCTACACCTTC
TRBJ1-2 | TRBV29-1 | - | TRBD1 | CSVRQGGYGYTF | TGCAGCGTCAGACAGGGGGGCTATGGCTACACCTTC
TRBJ2-7 | TRBV7-9 | - | TRBD1 | CASSLGGTAYPYEQYF | TGTGCCAGCAGCTTAGGAGGGACAGCCTACCCCTACGAGCAGTACTTC
TRBJ1-5 | TRBV28 | - | - | CASSLAGPNQPQHF | TGTGCCAGCAGCTTGGCAGGCCCCAATCAGCCCCAGCATTTT
TRBJ2-1 | TRBV7-9 | - | - | CASSGPAVAEDYNEQFF | TGTGCCAGCAGCGGACCAGCTGTAGCGGAAGACTACAATGAGCAGTTCTTC
TRBJ2-7 | TRBV27 | - | - | CASSLTPTYEQYF | TGTGCCAGCAGTTTAACGCCTACCTACGAGCAGTACTTC
TRBJ2-1 | TRBV29-1 | - | TRBD2 | CSVDGTSGSSYNEQFF | TGCAGCGTTGACGGGACTAGCGGGAGCTCCTACAATGAGCAGTTCTTC
TRBJ2-3 | TRBV6-5 | - | TRBD2 | CASARLAGADTQYF | TGTGCCAGCGCGCGACTAGCGGGAGCAGATACGCAGTATTTT
TRBJ2-1 | TRBV4-2 | few | TRBD2 | CASSTGLAGGRDEQFF | TGTGCCAGCAGCACGGGACTAGCGGGAGGAAGGGATGAGCAGTTCTTC
TRBJ1-2 | TRBV2 | - | - | CASSDAEGGGYTF | TGTGCCAGCAGTGACGCCGAGGGTGGCGGCTACACCTTC
TRBJ2-5 | TRBV28 | - | TRBD1 | CASSLLGRQGQETQYF | TGTGCCAGCAGTTTATTGGGCCGACAGGGACAAGAGACCCAGTACTTC
TRBJ2-3 | TRBV6-1 | - | - | CASSAGGRPKVRDTQYF | TGTGCCAGCAGTGCAGGGGGGAGACCCAAAGTTCGAGATACGCAGTATTTT
TRBJ2-1 | TRBV4-1 | - | - | CASSQGRALNEQFF | TGCGCCAGCAGCCAAGGGCGGGCCCTCAATGAGCAGTTCTTC
TRBJ2-3 | TRBV6-5 | - | TRBD2 | CASSERGGTDTQYF | TGTGCCAGCAGTGAGCGGGGGGGCACAGATACGCAGTATTTT
TRBJ2-5 | TRBV6-4 | - | TRBD1 | CASSWKVRDRQETQYF | TGTGCCAGCAGTTGGAAGGTGAGGGACAGACAAGAGACCCAGTACTTC
TRBJ2-3 | TRBV7-2 | - | TRBD1 | CASSLLAPGTGGDTQYF | TGTGCCAGCAGCCTCCTAGCGCCCGGGACAGGGGGCGATACGCAGTATTTT
TRBJ1-2 | TRBV6-5 | - | TRBD1 | CASRRGQGADGYTF | TGTGCCAGCAGACGCGGACAGGGGGCGGATGGCTACACCTTC
TRBJ2-5 | TRBV7-6 | - | - | CASSTADGTQYF | TGTGCCAGCAGCACAGCGGATGGGACCCAGTACTTC
TRBJ2-1 | TRBV5-1 | - | TRBD2 | CASGTSDSSYNEQFF | TGCGCCAGCGGGACTAGCGATTCCTCCTACAATGAGCAGTTCTTC
TRBJ1-2 | TRBV11-3 | - | - | CASSSNRIRGRNNYGYTF | TGTGCCAGCAGCTCCAACCGTATACGAGGAAGGAATAACTATGGCTACACCTTC
TRBJ1-5 | TRBV12-5 | - | - | CASGEGRVRYQPQHF | TGTGCTAGTGGTGAGGGGAGGGTGCGATATCAGCCCCAGCATTTT
TRBJ1-6 | TRBV5-4 | - | - | CASSPGGGPDDSPLHF | TGTGCCAGCAGCCCTGGGGGGGGACCTGACGATTCACCCCTCCACTTT
TRBJ2-7 | TRBV27 | - | TRBD2 | CASSFRAGGPYEQYF | TGTGCCAGCAGTTTCCGAGCGGGAGGGCCCTACGAGCAGTACTTC
TRBJ2-7 | TRBV27 | - | - | CASNPGDLAPYEQYF | TGTGCCAGCAACCCGGGGGATTTGGCCCCCTACGAGCAGTACTTC
TRBJ2-2 | TRBV9 | - | TRBD2 | CASSDRLAGGPRTGELFF | TGTGCCAGCAGCGACAGACTAGCGGGAGGGCCGAGGACCGGGGAGCTGTTTTTT
TRBJ2-7 | TRBV2 | - | TRBD1 | CASSDRGSNRDYEQYF | TGTGCCAGCAGTGACAGGGGGTCAAACCGCGACTACGAGCAGTACTTC
TRBJ2-7 | TRBV10-3 | - | TRBD2 | CAISEPGTSGRRYEQYF | TGTGCCATCAGTGAGCCCGGGACTAGCGGGAGGCGCTACGAGCAGTACTTC
TRBJ1-5 | TRBV7-6 | - | TRBD1 | CASSLRQGNQPQHF | TGTGCCAGCAGCTTACGACAGGGGAATCAGCCCCAGCATTTT
TRBJ1-1 | TRBV29-1 | - | - | CSVEGDGAPRAHTEAFF | TGCAGCGTTGAAGGTGATGGGGCCCCCAGGGCCCACACTGAAGCTTTCTTT
TRBJ1-1 | TRBV7-2 | - | - | CASIPSREGTEAFF | TGTGCCAGCATCCCCAGCCGGGAGGGGACTGAAGCTTTCTTT
TRBJ1-2 | TRBV5-1 | - | TRBD1 | CASSNGQGFSGYTF | TGCGCCAGCAGCAACGGACAGGGATTCTCTGGCTACACCTTC
TRBJ1-2 | TRBV6-5 | - | TRBD1 | CASSPDRGYGYTF | TGTGCCAGCAGTCCCGACAGGGGGTATGGCTACACCTTC